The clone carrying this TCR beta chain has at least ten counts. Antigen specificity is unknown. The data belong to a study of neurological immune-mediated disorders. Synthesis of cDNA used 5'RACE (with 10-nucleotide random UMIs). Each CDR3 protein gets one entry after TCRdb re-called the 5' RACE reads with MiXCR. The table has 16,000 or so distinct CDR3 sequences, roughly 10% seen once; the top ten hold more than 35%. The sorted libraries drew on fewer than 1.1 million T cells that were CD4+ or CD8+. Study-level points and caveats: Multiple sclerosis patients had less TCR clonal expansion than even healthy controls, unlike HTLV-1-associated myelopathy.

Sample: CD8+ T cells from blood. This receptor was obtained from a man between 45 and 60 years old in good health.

CDR3 in amino acids: CASSLLAGTDTQYF. The DNA of the CDR3 is TGTGCCAGCAGCCTACTAGCGGGCACAGATACGCAGTATTTT. J is TRBJ2-3 and V is TRBV7-6; 8 positions match TRBD2. Trimming at V came to 5 bases and at J to 1 base, leaving 2 bases not matched to a gene. The CDR3 totals 14 residues. Germline loops: CDR1 SGHVS, CDR2 FNYEAQ.